This T cell receptor beta chain was identified in a study of blood T cells in healthy people across ages. Overall study results and limits: A roughly linear fall in TCR beta diversity per million T cells was seen with increasing age. Nothing was known about donor CMV status, and this possibly confounded expanded clonotype changes.

The germline CDR1 and CDR2 sequences are SGHTA and FQGNSA. The V gene lost 1 base and the J gene lost 5 bases, with 13 bases spanning the gap. This CDR3 region has 15 residues. Every donor contributed about 10 milliliters of peripheral blood by blood draw. Turning to this clonotype: Its antigen is still unknown.

Combining a sample-barcoded 5' primer with a J-beta primer mix, a second PCR ran for about 7 to 12 cycles. TCRdb re-analysed the 5' RACE reads in MiXCR, keeping a single row per CDR3 protein. Here the sample spans some 1.8 million distinct CDR3 sequences, 35% to 50% being singletons. Sequencing input: blood. The receptor's source is a human donor in good health. The J gene is TRBJ2-3, the V gene TRBV7-2; D remains ambiguous. CDR3 sequence: CASSLVASEQDTQYF. The CDR3 DNA reads as TGTGCCAGCAGCTTAGTAGCATCGGAACAAGATACGCAGTATTTT.